This T cell receptor (beta chain) was captured in a study of lung T cells in sarcoidosis with Löfgren's syndrome (dated by TCRdb to 2016 to 2017). For context, the study as a whole: Sarcoidosis was characterized as a granulomatous disease that is mostly pulmonary, in which CD4+ T cells accumulate in bronchoalveolar lavage fluid. The repertoire analyses focused on Löfgren's syndrome patients. Broad study findings and their caveats: Multiple Lofgren's syndrome patients were reported to share TRAV12-1 and TRBV2 CDR3 motifs, a finding that suggests public CD4+ TCR repertoires. In alphabeta pairing analysis, TRAV12-1 was found to pair preferentially with TRBV2, and CDR3 homology was shown by the resulting paired TCRs. Recognition of a sarcoidosis-associated antigen was merely suggested, with the antigen itself still putative and unidentified. Compared with control subjects, Lofgren's syndrome patients were reported to have TRAV12-1 and TRBV2 as the most expanded V gene segments.

The sequencing machine was an Illumina MiSeq. TCRdb ran its own pipeline on the public reads, namely fastp trimming at Q25 and MiXCR clone calling, and kept in-frame beta chains. For every CDR3 protein sequence, its rows merge into one entry that carries the most common genes and DNA. The sample contains about 9,400 distinct CDR3 sequences, 20% of them found a single time. Approximately 7% of the sample lies in the top ten. TCR repertoires were profiled from CD4+ T cells obtained by bronchoalveolar lavage. V is cut back by 0 bases and J by 2 bases, with 2 bases in the junction unmatched. CDR1 SGDLS and CDR2 YYNGEE were looked up in the germline V gene. Taken from cysteine to phenylalanine, the CDR3 has 15 residues. Just the 45-base CDR3 DNA is kept, in frame starting at base 1. A note on this clonotype: Its antigen is unknown. Base qualities are not at hand, and no much larger clone is one base apart.

The sequence is built from TRBV9 and TRBJ2-1; 7 of the junction bases match TRBD2. This receptor was taken from a human donor with sarcoidosis (Löfgren's syndrome or another form), or a control subject (not recorded which). The sample consisted of CD4+ T cells from bronchoalveolar lavage. CDR3 region: CASSVGGGPYNEQFF. Read as DNA, the sequence is TGTGCCAGCAGCGTAGGCGGGGGTCCCTACAATGAGCAGTTCTTC.